The 27 T cell receptor beta chains given below trace back to one sample, sequenced in a study of OX40 agonist ivuxolimab in advanced cancers. Method: immunoSEQ multiplex PCR; TCRdb's copy keeps in-frame clones and lacks some. Here the sample spans roughly 69,000 clones, about 89% being singletons. Specimen: CD4+ or CD8+ T cells sorted from blood, collected in a trial of the OX40 agonist ivuxolimab. Receptor source: an adult with an advanced solid tumor such as melanoma, head and neck, liver or kidney cancer.

As concerns this clone: Its ends do not fully match the called genes, so a read error is possible. The chain combines TRBV10-1 with TRBJ2-6, with D possibly being TRBD1 or TRBD2 (5 bases each). CDR3 length: 15 amino acids. Germline V gives CDR1 WNHNN, CDR2 SYGVQD (reference sequence). The DNA for the CDR3 is TGCGCCACCAGTCTCGGGACGTTCGGGGCCAACGTCCTGACTTTC. Translation: CATSLGTFGANVLTF.

The rearrangement uses TRBV30 and TRBJ2-7; D might be TRBD1 (6 bases). The V end was cut by 1 base, the J end by 4 bases, with 14 bases between. The germline V gene encodes CDR1 GTSNPN and CDR2 SVGIG (reference sequence). The CDR3 runs 14 residues. CDR3 bases: TGTGCCTGGAGTGGAATAACAGGGTTTTACGAGCAGTACTTC. Translating it yields CAWSGITGFYEQYF.

Only a few counts were recorded for this clone. This chain joins TRBV9 and TRBJ1-2; weak D call: TRBD1 (6 bases). The V end was cut by 0 bases, the J end by 2 bases, with 11 bases between. CDR1 SGDLS and CDR2 YYNGEE come from the germline V gene. The CDR3 is 15 residues long. The chain's CDR3 is CASSVEGRGNYGYTF. Written as DNA, the CDR3 is TGTGCCAGCAGCGTAGAAGGCAGGGGAAACTATGGCTACACCTTC.

J is TRBJ1-1 and V is TRBV5-4, with TRBD1 identical over 7 bases. The CDR3 spans 16 residues. V dropped 4 bases and J dropped 1; count of bases not matched to a gene: 10. Germline V gene data show CDR1 as SGHNT and CDR2 as YYREEE (reference sequence). CDR3 nucleotides: TGTGCCAGCAGCCCCCTCCAAGGACAGGCGAACACTGAAGCTTTCTTT. It encodes CASSPLQGQANTEAFF.

The rearrangement joins TRBV27 to TRBJ2-2; D might be TRBD1 (6 bases). The V gene's germline CDR1 is MNHEY and CDR2 SMNVEV (reference sequence). The length of the CDR3 is 16 residues. V gave up 0 bases and J gave up 5 bases, with 13 bases separating them. CDR3 sequence: CASSLSGTGFTGELFF. As DNA, the CDR3 is TGTGCCAGCAGTTTATCCGGCACAGGGTTTACCGGGGAGCTGTTTTTT.

This clone has only one observation. The V call is TRBV25-1, the J call TRBJ2-1; no firm D call. In germline, CDR1 is MGHDK, CDR2 SYGVNS. The V and J ends lost 3 bases and 9 bases respectively, with 6 bases between them. This CDR3 is 11 amino acids long. CDR3 coding DNA: TGTGCCAGCAGTGACCTTGGTGAGCAGTTCTTC. This codes for CASSDLGEQFF.

This chain uses TRBV5-4 with TRBJ1-2; TRBD1 might be the D (5 bases). V was clipped by 0 bases and J by 2 bases, with 8 bases between them. CDR1 SGHNT and CDR2 YYREEE come from the germline V gene (reference sequence). CDR3 size: 14 residues. The CDR3: CASSLGQINYGYTF. For the CDR3, the DNA is TGTGCCAGCAGCTTGGGACAGATCAACTATGGCTACACCTTC.

The V gene is TRBV11-2, the J gene TRBJ2-3; 10 positions match TRBD1. The CDR3 contains 17 residues. Trimming cost V 4 bases and J 1 base; bases outside gene matches: 8. Looked up from germline, CDR1 is SGHAT and CDR2 is FQNNGV. The CDR3 coding sequence is TGTGCCAGCAGCTCGCTGACCGGGACAGGGGGCACAGATACGCAGTATTTT. Translation gives CASSSLTGTGGTDTQYF.

This chain links TRBV7-9 with TRBJ2-3; no reliable D call. Trimming cost V 5 bases and J 4 bases, with 16 bases left between them. Looked up from germline, CDR1 is SEHNR and CDR2 is FQNEAQ (reference sequence). This CDR3 is 15 amino acids long. DNA for the CDR3: TGTGCCAGCAGCCCAAACCCGGGCCCCCCAGATACGCAGTATTTT. Amino acid sequence: CASSPNPGPPDTQYF.

CDR3 amino acids: CAISRDRGNTDTQYF. CDR3 nucleotides: TGTGCCATCAGCAGGGACAGGGGAAACACAGATACGCAGTATTTT. This rearrangement joins TRBV10-3 to TRBJ2-3, with TRBD1 identical over 10 bases. V lost 6 bases, J lost 2 bases, and 5 bases stayed unmatched. The CDR3 is 15 residues long. The germline gives CDR1 ENHRY, CDR2 SYGVKD.

V and J are TRBV4-2 and TRBJ1-6, with 9 bases aligning to TRBD1. The J segment lost 7 bases and the V segment lost 0 bases, leaving 4 bases of the junction unmatched. This CDR3 comprises 16 residues. Germline lookup yields CDR1 LGHNA and CDR2 YNFKEQ. The CDR3 region is CASSQDTDRGNSPLHF. The CDR3 region has the DNA TGTGCCAGCAGCCAAGATACCGACAGGGGGAATTCACCCCTCCACTTT.

This clone was recorded only once. This chain connects TRBV5-4 to TRBJ1-1; TRBD1 might be the D (5 bases). V was clipped by 7 bases and J by 0 bases, with 25 bases between them. The CDR3 length is 18 residues. Germline values: CDR1 SGHNT, CDR2 YYREEE (reference sequence). Here the CDR3 reads CASRSLVGGRQMNTEAFF. In DNA, the CDR3 is TGTGCCAGCCGCTCTCTGGTGGGGGGACGGCAGATGAACACTGAAGCTTTCTTT.

Here the CDR3 reads CATSNDYSSYEQYV. CDR3 nucleotides: TGTGCCACCAGCAATGACTATTCCTCCTACGAGCAGTACGTC. This chain joins TRBV15 and TRBJ2-7; D possibly corresponds to TRBD2 (5 bases). Trimming removed 4 bases at V and 0 bases at J, with 10 bases between. The CDR3 has 14 amino acids. Germline V lookup: CDR1 LNHNV, CDR2 YYDKDF (reference sequence).

This chain joins TRBV27 and TRBJ1-5; the match to TRBD1 covers 9 bases. V dropped 4 bases and J dropped 7; count of bases not matched to a gene: 8. The CDR3 spans 15 residues. Germline CDR1 reads MNHEY; CDR2 reads SMNVEV (reference sequence). The CDR3 loop reads CASSSLQGAGQPQHF. For the CDR3, the DNA is TGTGCCAGCAGTTCCCTACAGGGGGCTGGACAGCCCCAGCATTTT.

V is TRBV28 and J is TRBJ2-7; the D gene is possibly TRBD1 (5 bases). The CDR3 has 15 amino acids. V dropped 2 bases and J dropped 2 bases, with 13 bases sitting between them. Germline V gene sequence: CDR1 MDHEN, CDR2 SYDVKM. The CDR3 DNA is TGTGCCAGCAGTTTAGGGTCAGGGAACACCTACGAGCAGTACTTC. This encodes CASSLGSGNTYEQYF.

This clone has just one count. The V and J genes are TRBV27 and TRBJ2-7, with D unresolved. This CDR3 comprises 14 residues. V was trimmed by 3 bases and J by 2 bases, leaving 11 bases between them. The germline V gene has CDR1 MNHEY and CDR2 SMNVEV (reference sequence). This CDR3 is CASSLGSGPYEQYF. The DNA for the CDR3 is TGTGCCAGCAGTTTGGGGTCAGGTCCCTACGAGCAGTACTTC.

V usage is TRBV9 and J usage is TRBJ2-7, with D tentatively TRBD1 or TRBD2 (5 bases each). CDR1 is SGDLS, CDR2 YYNGEE, per germline. Trimming took off 0 bases at V and 4 bases at J, with 14 bases between the two ends. The CDR3 covers 15 residues. CDR3 nucleotides: TGTGCCAGCAGCGTAGGGGACGGGCCATTTTACGAGCAGTACTTC. This translates into CASSVGDGPFYEQYF.

Here the CDR3 reads CASSPPGRDEQYV. As DNA, the CDR3 is TGTGCCAGCAGCCCACCGGGGAGGGACGAGCAGTACGTC. The chain has TRBV11-1 and TRBJ2-7, with TRBD2 identical over 7 bases. This CDR3 is built from 13 residues. Germline trimming cut 5 bases from V and 5 bases from J; bases unmatched to any gene: 6. Germline lookup yields CDR1 SGHAT and CDR2 FQDESV (reference sequence).

CDR3 in amino acids: CASSVLSSGSAHEQFF. The CDR3 DNA reads TGTGCCAGCAGCGTACTGTCTAGCGGGAGTGCCCATGAGCAGTTCTTC. This chain uses TRBV5-5 with TRBJ2-1; 10 bases align to TRBD2. CDR3 size: 16 residues. Germline CDR1 is SGHKS and CDR2 is YYEKEE (reference sequence). Losses at the gene ends were 4 bases for V and 8 bases for J; bases not matched to a gene: 12.

This chain uses TRBV7-9 with TRBJ2-1; possibly TRBD2 for D (7 bases). Trimming took 8 bases from V and 7 from J, leaving 18 bases between them. Germline V CDR1 and CDR2: SEHNR, FQNEAQ (reference sequence). The CDR3 sequence is 14 residues long. Written as DNA, the CDR3 is TGTGCCAGCCGCCCGGGGGGCGGTTTAAATGAGCAGTTCTTC. It codes for CASRPGGGLNEQFF.

CDR3 amino acids: CATSIWAGTGGYNEQFF. The DNA for the CDR3 is TGTGCCACCAGCATATGGGCCGGGACAGGGGGTTACAATGAGCAGTTCTTC. This chain joins TRBV15 and TRBJ2-1, with 11 bases lining up with TRBD1. The length of the CDR3 is 17 residues. Germline V lookup: CDR1 LNHNV, CDR2 YYDKDF (reference sequence). J lost 4 bases, V lost 4 bases, and 9 bases had no gene match.

The chain couples TRBV10-3 to TRBJ1-1, with a tentative D call TRBD1 (5 bases). The CDR3 loop spans 13 amino acids. Germline CDR1 and CDR2: ENHRY and SYGVKD. Between the trimmed V and J ends, which lost 7 bases and 3 bases, there was a span of 12 bases. CDR3 protein: CAIKEGDYTEAFF. The CDR3 bases are TGTGCCATCAAAGAAGGGGATTACACTGAAGCTTTCTTT.

This clone was seen a single time. This rearrangement joins TRBV7-3 to TRBJ2-3; D is unclear. CDR1 is SGHTA and CDR2 is FQGTGA in the germline V gene. The V end was cut by 1 base, the J end by 6 bases, with 17 bases between. The CDR3 covers 16 residues. CDR3 sequence reads: CASSLIGSGPLDTQYF. The CDR3, as DNA: TGTGCCAGCAGCTTAATCGGGTCAGGCCCACTCGATACGCAGTATTTT.

The V call is TRBV5-5, the J call TRBJ2-7; no clear D. V lost 3 bases and J 9 bases, leaving 22 bases between the germline ends. CDR3 size: 15 residues. Looked up from germline, CDR1 is SGHKS and CDR2 is YYEKEE (reference sequence). DNA for the CDR3: TGTGCCAGCAGCTCACCGGCCATCGACGGATTGGGGCAGTACTTC. Its protein product is CASSSPAIDGLGQYF.

The CDR3 bases are TGTGCCAGCACCCAAGAACTCGGGGCCAGTGGGGAGCTGTTTTTT. Its protein is CASTQELGASGELFF. The chain employs TRBV27 and TRBJ2-2, with D perhaps given as TRBD1 or TRBD2 (5 bases each). V lost 7 bases and J 8 bases, leaving 20 bases between the germline ends. Germline-derived CDR1 and CDR2 are MNHEY and SMNVEV (reference sequence). This CDR3 comprises 15 residues.

CDR3 nucleotides: TGTGCCAGCAGCCCGGGGGCCGAGCAGTACTTC. It specifies CASSPGAEQYF. The chain has TRBV5-4 and TRBJ2-7; D may correspond to TRBD1 or TRBD2 (6 bases each). The germline V and J ends were trimmed by 4 bases and 6 bases, with 8 bases remaining between them. This CDR3 comprises 11 residues. Per germline, CDR1 SGHNT and CDR2 YYREEE (reference sequence).

The V gene is TRBV19, the J gene TRBJ2-7; TRBD1 matches at 9 bases. The germline V gene has CDR1 LNHDA and CDR2 SQIVND (reference sequence). This CDR3 comprises 15 residues. With 5 bases clipped from V and 3 bases from J, the junction kept 8 bases outside the gene matches. The CDR3 sequence: CASSSTGTGFYEQYF. CDR3 nucleotide sequence: TGTGCCAGTAGTTCCACCGGGACAGGGTTCTACGAGCAGTACTTC.